What follows are 6 T cell receptor beta chains derived from one specimen sequenced in a study of OX40 agonist ivuxolimab in advanced cancers. Sequencing used immunoSEQ multiplex PCR; TCRdb keeps in-frame clones, though not all of them. The top ten clones hold less than 4.5% of a sample with approximately 80,000 clones, 70% to 85% of them seen once. The sample was CD4+ or CD8+ T cells sorted from blood, taken in a trial of the OX40 agonist ivuxolimab. The receptors were sampled from an adult with an advanced solid tumor such as melanoma, head and neck, liver or kidney cancer.

The V call is TRBV5-1, the J call TRBJ2-7; weak D call: TRBD1 (5 bases). Trimming cost V 6 bases and J 3 bases, with 16 bases left between them. Germline lookup yields CDR1 SGHRS and CDR2 YFSETQ. CDR3 length equals 14 residues. The CDR3 is CASTTDSIYYEQYF. CDR3 nucleotide sequence: TGCGCCAGCACGACAGACAGTATCTACTACGAGCAGTACTTC.

The chain couples TRBV10-1 to TRBJ2-4, with D possibly being TRBD1 or TRBD2 (5 bases each). The length of the CDR3 is 13 residues. Germline CDR1 and CDR2: WNHNN and SYGVQD (reference sequence). The germline V and J ends were trimmed by 5 bases and 4 bases, with 9 bases remaining between them. The CDR3 region is CASSPGTKNIQYF. The CDR3 DNA follows: TGCGCCAGCAGTCCCGGGACGAAAAACATTCAGTACTTC.

The rearrangement joins TRBV4-1 to TRBJ2-7, with TRBD2 matching 8 bases. Germline V lookup: CDR1 MGHRA, CDR2 YSYEKL. The V segment lost 1 base and the J segment 2 bases; nucleotides outside the gene matches: 10. The CDR3 consists of 17 residues. CDR3 in DNA: TGCGCCAGCAGCCAAGGGATTCCGGGACTAGTGACCTACGAGCAGTACTTC. Its protein is CASSQGIPGLVTYEQYF.

The rearrangement joins TRBV11-2 to TRBJ2-2; D may be TRBD1 (7 bases). V was pared by 1 base and J by 5 bases, with 17 bases between. CDR1 and CDR2 from the germline V gene are SGHAT and FQNNGV. The CDR3 runs 17 residues. CDR3 amino acids: CASSLAPGGGWTGELFF. Written as DNA, the CDR3 is TGTGCCAGCAGCTTAGCCCCAGGGGGAGGATGGACCGGGGAGCTGTTTTTT.

The chain's CDR3 is CASSQEASENTGELFF. CDR3 in DNA: TGCGCCAGCAGCCAAGAGGCTAGCGAGAACACCGGGGAGCTGTTTTTT. This chain connects TRBV4-1 to TRBJ2-2, with D tentatively TRBD2 (6 bases). Trimming took 0 bases from V and 1 from J, leaving 9 bases between them. CDR1 and CDR2 from the germline V gene are MGHRA and YSYEKL. The CDR3 spans 16 residues.

This chain joins TRBV4-2 and TRBJ1-5; possibly TRBD1 for D (5 bases). Trimming shortened V by 0 bases and J by 7 bases, and 7 bases separated the two germline ends. The germline V gene encodes CDR1 LGHNA and CDR2 YNFKEQ. This CDR3 is built from 13 residues. This CDR3 is CASSQDRGQPQHF. The CDR3 DNA is TGTGCCAGCAGCCAAGATCGGGGGCAGCCCCAGCATTTT.